This record looks at one TCR beta chain sequence and its context. What antigen it recognizes has not been identified. No qualities accompany the bases; no much larger clone lies one base away. As encoded in the germline V gene, CDR1 is MNHEY while CDR2 is SVGAGI. V has 2 bases trimmed and J has 5 bases trimmed; junction bases matching no gene number 7. From the cysteine up to the phenylalanine, the CDR3 has a length of 15 residues. The DNA shown is the 45-base CDR3, in frame from base 1. These data come from a study of T-cell reconstitution after alpha-beta-depleted transplantation in children (dated by TCRdb to the mid-2010s). About the study as a whole: Using TCR repertoire profiling, the study followed T-cell immune reconstitution in a quantitative way in children after TCRalphabeta/CD19-depleted allogeneic hematopoietic cell transplantation. Overall study results and their limits: The apparently early alphabetaT-cell count recovery about two months after transplant was reportedly dependent on only several hundred rapidly expanded clones derived from non-depleted graft cells. In some patients, high TCRbeta diversity at day 60 was attributed to recipient T cells and intrathymic progenitors that had survived conditioning. Hyperexpanded clone frequencies declined over subsequent months; after one year, T-cell counts and TCRbeta diversity were mostly attributed to newly produced T cells.

The treatment or condition label on this specimen signifies: allogeneic hematopoietic cell transplantation with graft depleted of TCRalphabeta T cells and CD19 B cells. Transplant recipients were children who received TCRalphabeta/CD19-depleted allogeneic hematopoietic cell grafts. Library creation used PCR. Sequencing relied on an Illumina HiSeq 2500. TCR libraries were prepared with molecular barcoding, using unique molecular identifiers to normalize TCRbeta repertoire quantification. TCRdb trimmed public reads at Q25 via fastp, called clones via MiXCR and kept in-frame beta chains. Identical CDR3 protein sequences are pooled into one entry, listed with their most common genes and DNA. The sample table holds roughly 350,000 distinct CDR3 sequences, of which roughly 16% were seen once. About 41% of the sample belongs to the ten largest clones.

This sequence was found in a male patient aged 2 to 10 who had a stem cell transplant for acute lymphoblastic leukemia, so the T cells may come from the graft donor. This chain is built from TRBV6-5 and TRBJ2-7; 9 bases in between match TRBD1. The source was PBMCs, mostly from graft donor cells, collected 360 days after TCRalphabeta/CD19-depleted stem cell transplant. The DNA sequence is as follows: TGTGCCAGCAGTTACGATGGGACAGGGTTGGACGAGCAGTACTTC. It specifies CASSYDGTGLDEQYF.